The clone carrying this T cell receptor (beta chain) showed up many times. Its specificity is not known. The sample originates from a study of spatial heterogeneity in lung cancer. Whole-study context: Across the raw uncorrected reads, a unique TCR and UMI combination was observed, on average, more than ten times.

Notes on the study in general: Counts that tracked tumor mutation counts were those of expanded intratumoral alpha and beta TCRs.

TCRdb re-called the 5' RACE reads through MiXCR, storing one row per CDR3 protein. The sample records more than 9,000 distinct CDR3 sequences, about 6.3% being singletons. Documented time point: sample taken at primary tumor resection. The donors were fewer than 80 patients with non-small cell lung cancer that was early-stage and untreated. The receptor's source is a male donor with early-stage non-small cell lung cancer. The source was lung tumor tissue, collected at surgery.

This chain's CDR3 is CASSSRRVSSNQPQHF. DNA of the CDR3: TGTGCCAGCAGTTCCCGGAGGGTCTCTAGCAATCAGCCCCAGCATTTT. The chain combines TRBV28 with TRBJ1-5; no reliable D call. Germline CDR1 reads MDHEN; CDR2 reads SYDVKM. The CDR3 runs 16 residues. V was pared by 4 bases and J by 0 bases, with 13 bases between.